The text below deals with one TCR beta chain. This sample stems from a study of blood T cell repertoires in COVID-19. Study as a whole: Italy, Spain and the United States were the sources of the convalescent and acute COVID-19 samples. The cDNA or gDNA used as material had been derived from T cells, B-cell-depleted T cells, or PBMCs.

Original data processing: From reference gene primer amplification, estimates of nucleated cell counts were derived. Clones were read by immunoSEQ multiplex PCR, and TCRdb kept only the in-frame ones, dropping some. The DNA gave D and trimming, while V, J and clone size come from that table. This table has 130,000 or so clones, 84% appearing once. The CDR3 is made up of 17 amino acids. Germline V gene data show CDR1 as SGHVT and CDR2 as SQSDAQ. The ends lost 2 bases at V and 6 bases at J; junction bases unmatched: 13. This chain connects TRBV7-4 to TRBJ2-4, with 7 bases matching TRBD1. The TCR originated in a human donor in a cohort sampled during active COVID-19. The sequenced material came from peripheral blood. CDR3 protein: CASSLIGQDHLVNIQYF. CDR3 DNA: TGTGCCAGCAGCTTAATCGGACAGGATCACTTAGTAAACATTCAGTACTTC.